This TCR beta chain was identified during a study of cytomegalovirus exposure and HLA in healthy donors. Study outcomes and limitations: The study found most TCR sequences rare, yet found some public TCRs in many donors. TCR beta V segments were, for the most part, productive about 87% or about 30% of the time in an earlier analysis.

Comments on this clone: Antigen: not known.

This CDR3 is built from 14 residues. The trim removed 4 bases at V and 4 bases at J, leaving 4 bases unmatched. Germline CDR1 reads LNHDA; CDR2 reads SQIVND (reference sequence). Amplification used 60 Vbeta primers and 13 Jbeta primers. Assay used: immunoSEQ multiplex PCR; TCRdb lists only in-frame clones, some missing. The sample consists of 200,000 or so clones, approximately 82% of them appearing once. V gene TRBV19 combines with J gene TRBJ1-1; 9 bases fit TRBD1. The sequence derives from a young woman in good health and CMV-seropositive. Sequenced sample: PBMCs. The DNA for the CDR3 is TGTGCCAGTAGTAAGGGACAGGGACTCACTGAAGCTTTCTTT. Protein product: CASSKGQGLTEAFF.